Presented here are 32 T cell receptor beta chains from one specimen sequenced in a study of Ad26.COV2.S vaccination and SARS-CoV-2 variants. Documented treatment: 15 to 20 received Ad26.COV2.S at low or high dose, single or two shots; several received placebo; per-sample allocation not given. On day 63 after the first injection, vaccine and placebo recipients gave samples. Assay used: immunoSEQ multiplex PCR; TCRdb lists only in-frame clones, some missing. Of around 340,000 clones listed, 86% are singletons. The sample was peripheral blood, taken in a trial of Ad26.COV2.S vaccine versus placebo. These receptors originate from a person between 18 and 59 years old who received the Ad26.COV2.S COVID-19 vaccine or a placebo.

The chain is built from TRBV3-1 (or the pseudogene TRBV3-2) and TRBJ2-7, with D perhaps matching TRBD1 or TRBD2 (6 bases each). The CDR3 is made up of 17 amino acids. V lost 0 bases and J 4 bases, leaving 19 bases between the germline ends. Per the germline V gene, CDR1 is LGHDT and CDR2 is YNNKEL (reference sequence). The CDR3: CASSQDTGRLGLYEQYF. In DNA form, the CDR3 reads TGTGCCAGCAGCCAAGATACAGGGAGACTAGGATTGTACGAGCAGTACTTC.

The chain recombines TRBV6-2 or TRBV6-3 with TRBJ2-7; a weak D match, TRBD2 (7 bases). The V gene's germline CDR1 is MNHEY and CDR2 SVGEGT. Trimming pared 2 bases from V and 5 bases from J, leaving 16 bases between. This CDR3 is built from 15 residues. The CDR3 spells CASSYGLGGVNEQYF. The CDR3 DNA sequence: TGTGCCAGCAGTTACGGACTAGGGGGGGTGAACGAGCAGTACTTC.

This chain links TRBV10-3 with TRBJ1-2; TRBD1 might be the D (6 bases). CDR3 length: 19 amino acids. Looked up from germline, CDR1 is ENHRY and CDR2 is SYGVKD. Trimming left V 1 base short and J 0 bases short, with 21 bases between. This chain's CDR3 is CAISEFLNSRTAANYGYTF. Here the CDR3 DNA reads TGTGCCATCAGTGAGTTTCTAAATAGTCGGACAGCCGCTAACTATGGCTACACCTTC.

The chain carries TRBV2 and TRBJ1-2; TRBD1 is a possible D gene (6 bases). This CDR3 comprises 12 residues. Trimming shortened V by 9 bases and J by 4 bases, and 12 bases separated the two germline ends. CDR1 and CDR2 from the germline V gene are SNHLY and FYNNEI. The CDR3, as DNA: TGTGCCAGGGAGGGGGACGCCTATGGCTACACCTTC. Translating gives CAREGDAYGYTF.

The J gene is TRBJ2-1, the V gene TRBV4-2, with 7 bases lining up with TRBD2. V lost 0 bases, J lost 3 bases, and 5 bases stayed unmatched. CDR1 LGHNA and CDR2 YNFKEQ come from the germline V gene. The CDR3 runs to 16 residues. CDR3 DNA sequence: TGTGCCAGCAGCCAAGACCCAGGGACTAACTACAATGAGCAGTTCTTC. Translating it yields CASSQDPGTNYNEQFF.

The rearrangement uses TRBV28 and TRBJ2-7; tentative D call: TRBD1 (5 bases). CDR3 length: 14 residues. Trimming pared 5 bases from V and 1 base from J, leaving 12 bases between. Germline loops: CDR1 MDHEN, CDR2 SYDVKM. The CDR3 loop reads CASSQGAVSYEQYF. CDR3 bases: TGTGCCAGCAGTCAAGGGGCCGTTTCCTACGAGCAGTACTTC.

This chain joins TRBV19 and TRBJ2-1; 15 nucleotides agree with TRBD2. The germline gives CDR1 LNHDA, CDR2 SQIVND (reference sequence). The CDR3 length is 16 residues. Germline trimming cut 5 bases from V and 9 bases from J; bases unmatched to any gene: 8. CDR3 residues: CASSSIGGLAGGEQFF. The CDR3, as DNA: TGTGCCAGTAGTTCTATAGGGGGACTAGCGGGAGGTGAGCAGTTCTTC. The whole variable domain, remainder taken from reference TRBV19 and TRBJ2-1, is DGGITQSPKYLFRKEGQNVTLSCEQNLNHDAMYWYRQDPGQGLRLIYYSQIVNDFQKGDIAEGYSVSREKKESFPLTVTSAQKNPTAFYLCASSSIGGLAGGEQFFGPGTRLTVL.

The gene calls are TRBV3-1 (or the pseudogene TRBV3-2) and TRBJ1-1; 8 nucleotides align to TRBD1. Germline V gene lookup returns CDR1 LGHDT and CDR2 YNNKEL (reference sequence). Trimming removed 0 bases from V and 5 bases from J; junction bases left unmatched: 5. This CDR3 is built from 15 residues. The CDR3 here is CASSQEARGLTEAFF. CDR3 nucleotides: TGTGCCAGCAGCCAAGAGGCCAGGGGGCTAACTGAAGCTTTCTTT.

This clone was counted between two and nine times. The rearrangement joins TRBV19 to TRBJ1-2; unclear D gene. Between the trimmed V and J ends, which lost 5 bases and 4 bases, there was a span of 8 bases. The CDR3 is 12 amino acids. Germline assignment: CDR1 LNHDA and CDR2 SQIVND (reference sequence). The DNA for the CDR3 is TGTGCCAGTAGTTTGTCTTCCTATGGCTACACCTTC. Translating gives CASSLSSYGYTF.

The chain's CDR3 is CASSSRLAGGTETQYF. The CDR3, as DNA: TGTGCCAGCAGTTCGAGACTAGCGGGAGGTACGGAGACCCAGTACTTC. The chain employs TRBV27 and TRBJ2-5; the match to TRBD2 covers 13 bases. The CDR3 length is 16 residues. Trimming took 4 bases from V and 5 from J; bases not matched to a gene: 7. Per germline, CDR1 MNHEY and CDR2 SMNVEV (reference sequence).

The chain employs TRBV5-1 and TRBJ2-1; the D gene is possibly TRBD2 (5 bases). The germline V gene encodes CDR1 SGHRS and CDR2 YFSETQ. This CDR3 is built from 13 residues. V lost 4 bases and J 3 bases, leaving 8 bases between the germline ends. The CDR3 reads CASSQDYYNEQFF. DNA of the CDR3: TGCGCCAGCAGCCAAGACTACTACAATGAGCAGTTCTTC.

The genes are TRBV5-6 and TRBJ1-5; D is possibly TRBD1 (6 bases). Trimming pared 4 bases from V and 2 bases from J, leaving 10 bases between. This CDR3 contains 14 residues. Germline assignment: CDR1 SGHDT and CDR2 YYEEEE. The CDR3 DNA follows: TGTGCCAGCAGCGCGGACAGAGGCAATCAGCCCCAGCATTTT. Its translation is CASSADRGNQPQHF.

Worth noting for this clone: Other DNA sequences from this sample encode an identical CDR3 as well. The CDR3 region has the DNA TGTGCCAGCAGTTTCCAGGGGGGCTCTGGAAACACCATATATTTT. Its translation: CASSFQGGSGNTIYF. This chain links TRBV28 with TRBJ1-3, with 7 bases lining up with TRBD1. The CDR3 runs to 15 residues. Germline CDR1 is MDHEN and CDR2 is SYDVKM. The V gene end was trimmed by 3 bases and the J gene end by 0 bases; junction bases not matched to a gene: 2.

The CDR3 reads CASSLGQGGYGYTF. CDR3 nucleotide sequence: TGTGCCAGCAGCCTTGGACAGGGAGGCTATGGCTACACCTTC. The chain recombines TRBV14 with TRBJ1-2; 8 bases match TRBD1. Germline V CDR1 and CDR2: SGHDN, FVKESK. With V trimmed by 4 bases and J by 4 bases, 5 bases remained unmatched. The CDR3 loop spans 14 amino acids.

This chain uses TRBV24-1 with TRBJ1-5; TRBD1 agrees at 10 bases. The germline CDR1 and CDR2 sequences are KGHDR and SFDVKD. This CDR3 is 13 amino acids long. With V trimmed by 12 bases and J by 5 bases, 6 bases remained unmatched. The CDR3 coding sequence is TGTGCCCCACGCGACAGGGGGCATCAGCCCCAGCATTTT. Translated, it gives CAPRDRGHQPQHF.

There are a few counts of this clone. The chain has TRBV5-1 and TRBJ1-5, with unresolved D. The CDR3 is 14 amino acids. Between the trimmed V and J ends, which lost 4 bases and 6 bases, there was a span of 14 bases. Germline CDR1 is SGHRS and CDR2 is YFSETQ. The CDR3 bases are TGCGCCAGCAGCCCCGAGGGCGCCGGTCAGCCCCAGCATTTT. It yields the protein CASSPEGAGQPQHF.

J is TRBJ2-2 and V is TRBV19; maybe TRBD2 (7 bases). Trimming stripped 5 bases from V and 6 bases from J, with 13 bases between. This CDR3 contains 14 residues. CDR1 is LNHDA, CDR2 SQIVND, per germline (reference sequence). Here the CDR3 reads CASSPRGGAGELFF. Written as DNA, the CDR3 is TGTGCCAGTAGTCCGAGGGGGGGCGCCGGGGAGCTGTTTTTT.

This chain connects TRBV19 to TRBJ2-2, with D unresolved. Germline assignment: CDR1 LNHDA and CDR2 SQIVND (reference sequence). The CDR3 has 13 amino acids. The ends were cut back, 3 bases at V and 6 bases at J, with 8 bases in the middle. The CDR3 is CASSIRYSGELFF. The CDR3, as DNA: TGTGCCAGTAGTATTCGATATTCCGGGGAGCTGTTTTTT.

The sample holds one count of this clone. The chain's CDR3 is CASSWDGSNQPQHF. DNA of the CDR3: TGCGCCAGCAGTTGGGACGGTAGCAATCAGCCCCAGCATTTT. The chain is built from TRBV5-1 and TRBJ1-5; tentative D call: TRBD1 (5 bases). The CDR3 covers 14 residues. V was cut by 5 bases and J by 0 bases, with 9 bases left in between. The V gene's germline CDR1 is SGHRS and CDR2 YFSETQ.

The rearrangement uses TRBV7-3 and TRBJ2-5, with D perhaps matching TRBD2 (6 bases). V was trimmed by 0 bases and J by 2 bases, leaving 7 bases between them. Germline lookup yields CDR1 SGHTA and CDR2 FQGTGA. The CDR3 contains 14 residues. For the CDR3, the DNA is TGTGCCAGCAGCTTAACAAGCGGGCAAGAGACCCAGTACTTC. It translates to CASSLTSGQETQYF.

The chain couples TRBV24-1 to TRBJ2-7; 8 positions match TRBD1. After removal of 4 bases from V and 6 bases from J, the junction contained 4 bases not matched to a gene. CDR3 length equals 13 residues. CDR1 is KGHDR, CDR2 SFDVKD, per germline. The CDR3 DNA reads as TGTGCCACCAGTGAAGCCGACAGGGGCGAGCAGTACTTC. Protein: CATSEADRGEQYF.

The chain recombines TRBV2 with TRBJ2-7; the D gene is possibly TRBD2 (6 bases). This CDR3 spans 13 amino acids. Trimming left V 2 bases short and J 2 bases short, with 7 bases between. Germline V gene sequence: CDR1 SNHLY, CDR2 FYNNEI. The CDR3 DNA reads as TGTGCCAGCAGTGAAACGGGGGCCTACGAGCAGTACTTC. Translated, it gives CASSETGAYEQYF.

The chain combines TRBV19 with TRBJ2-1, with TRBD2 matching over 9 bases. V lost 5 bases to trimming and J lost 9 bases; unmatched junction nucleotides: 5. CDR3 length equals 13 residues. Per the germline V gene, CDR1 is LNHDA and CDR2 is SQIVND (reference sequence). The DNA for the CDR3 is TGTGCCAGTAGTCCTGGGACTAGCAGTGAGCAGTTCTTC. This encodes CASSPGTSSEQFF.

The sample holds a few counts of this clone. The gene calls are TRBV18 and TRBJ1-6, with D unclear. Trimming removed 3 bases from V and 0 bases from J, with 6 bases in between. Per the germline V gene, CDR1 is KGHSH and CDR2 is LQKENI. This CDR3 spans 15 amino acids. CDR3 in amino acids: CASSPQSSYNSPLHF. The DNA of the CDR3 is TGTGCCAGCTCACCGCAGAGCTCCTATAATTCACCCCTCCACTTT. The whole variable domain, filled in from reference TRBV18 and TRBJ1-6, reads NAGVMQNPRHLVRRRGQEARLRCSPMKGHSHVYWYRQLPEEGLKFMVYLQKENIIDESGMPKERFSAEFPKEGPSILRIQQVVRGDSAAYFCASSPQSSYNSPLHFGNGTRLTVT.

This clone turned up a few times. The V call is TRBV19, the J call TRBJ1-4; TRBD1 matches 8 bases. The trim removed 4 bases at V and 5 bases at J, leaving 9 bases unmatched. This CDR3 is 16 amino acids long. Germline-derived CDR1 and CDR2 are LNHDA and SQIVND (reference sequence). The CDR3 region is CASSTPRQGINEKLFF. The CDR3 nucleotides read TGTGCCAGTAGTACACCGCGACAGGGGATAAATGAAAAACTGTTTTTT.

The chain joins TRBV19 to TRBJ2-1, with D tentatively TRBD2 (5 bases). V dropped 1 base and J dropped 0 bases, with 7 bases sitting between them. CDR3 size: 15 residues. Germline assignment: CDR1 LNHDA and CDR2 SQIVND (reference sequence). The CDR3 sequence: CASSIGAGSYNEQFF. The CDR3 bases are TGTGCCAGTAGTATAGGCGCGGGCTCCTACAATGAGCAGTTCTTC.

For the CDR3, the DNA is TGCGCCAGCAGCCAAGGCCCGAGCGGTAGCACAGATACGCAGTATTTT. It encodes CASSQGPSGSTDTQYF. J is TRBJ2-3 and V is TRBV4-1, with a possible D match to TRBD2 (5 bases). This CDR3 contains 16 residues. CDR1 is MGHRA, CDR2 YSYEKL, per germline. Trimming took 1 base from V and 0 from J, leaving 11 bases between them.

This clone was picked up a small number of times. The J gene is TRBJ2-2, the V gene TRBV14; a possible D gene is TRBD2 (6 bases). The CDR3 extends over 13 amino acids. The V end was cut by 3 bases, the J end by 6 bases, with 8 bases between. Germline CDR1 SGHDN, CDR2 FVKESK. The CDR3 reads CASSQEGPGELFF. The CDR3 nucleotides are TGTGCCAGCAGCCAGGAGGGCCCCGGGGAGCTGTTTTTT.

This clone came up many times. The CDR3 reads CASSPGTGGFQPQHF. The CDR3 bases are TGTGCCAGCAGCCCCGGGACAGGGGGCTTTCAGCCCCAGCATTTT. The chain combines TRBV7-8 with TRBJ1-5; 12 bases fit TRBD1. The germline gives CDR1 SGHVS, CDR2 FQNEAQ. This CDR3 contains 15 residues. The V segment lost 5 bases and the J segment 6 bases; nucleotides outside the gene matches: 5. Complete variable domain (other parts from reference TRBV7-8 and TRBJ1-5): GAGVSQSPRYKVAKRGQDVALRCDPISGHVSLFWYQQALGQGPEFLTYFQNEAQLDKSGLPSDRFFAERPEGSVSTLKIQRTQQEDSAVYLCASSPGTGGFQPQHFGDGTRLSIL.

The chain links TRBV24-1 to TRBJ1-5, with D maybe TRBD1 (6 bases). CDR1 and CDR2 from the germline V gene are KGHDR and SFDVKD. The CDR3 spans 14 residues. The V and J ends lost 2 bases and 6 bases respectively, with 10 bases between them. The CDR3 nucleotides read TGTGCCACCAGTGATTCCAGGGGAGTTCAGCCCCAGCATTTT. Residues: CATSDSRGVQPQHF.

The chain recombines TRBV9 with TRBJ2-7, with 10 bases identical to TRBD1. CDR3 size: 14 residues. Germline CDR1 SGDLS, CDR2 YYNGEE. Trimming removed 6 bases from V and 6 bases from J; junction bases left unmatched: 9. This chain's CDR3 is CASTGGTGEVEQYF. Here the CDR3 DNA reads TGTGCCAGCACTGGGGGGACAGGGGAGGTCGAGCAGTACTTC.

V is TRBV7-9 and J is TRBJ2-2; TRBD1 might be the D (6 bases). The CDR3 runs to 17 residues. CDR1 SEHNR and CDR2 FQNEAQ come from the germline V gene (reference sequence). V lost 5 bases and J lost 1, with 17 bases in between. The CDR3 DNA reads TGTGCCAGCAGCCCGAGGGTAGGACAGTTGAACACCGGGGAGCTGTTTTTT. This translates into CASSPRVGQLNTGELFF.